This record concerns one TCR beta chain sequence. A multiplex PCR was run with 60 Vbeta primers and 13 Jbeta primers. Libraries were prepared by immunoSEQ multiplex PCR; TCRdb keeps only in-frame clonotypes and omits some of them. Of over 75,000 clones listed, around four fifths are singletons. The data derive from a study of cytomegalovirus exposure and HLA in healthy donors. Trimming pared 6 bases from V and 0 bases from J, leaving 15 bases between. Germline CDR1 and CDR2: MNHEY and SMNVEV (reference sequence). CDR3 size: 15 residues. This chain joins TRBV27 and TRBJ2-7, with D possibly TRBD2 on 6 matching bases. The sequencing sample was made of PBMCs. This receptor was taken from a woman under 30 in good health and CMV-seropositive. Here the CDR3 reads CASSPGATLSYEQYF. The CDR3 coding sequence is TGTGCCAGCAGCCCGGGAGCTACGCTCTCCTACGAGCAGTACTTC.